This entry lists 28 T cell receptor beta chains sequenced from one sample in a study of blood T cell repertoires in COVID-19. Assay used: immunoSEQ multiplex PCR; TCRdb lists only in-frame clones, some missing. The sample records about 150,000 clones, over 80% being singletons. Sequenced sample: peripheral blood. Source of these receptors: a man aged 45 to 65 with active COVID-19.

The CDR3 sequence: CASSILASTNEKLFF. The DNA of the CDR3 is TGTGCCAGTAGTATCCTTGCGTCCACTAATGAAAAACTGTTTTTT. The chain has TRBV19 and TRBJ1-4, with no clear D. From germline, CDR1 is LNHDA and CDR2 SQIVND (reference sequence). This CDR3 contains 15 residues. V lost 3 bases to trimming and J lost 2 bases, with 10 bases between them. Together with reference TRBV19 and TRBJ1-4, the CDR3 gives the full variable domain: DGGITQSPKYLFRKEGQNVTLSCEQNLNHDAMYWYRQDPGQGLRLIYYSQIVNDFQKGDIAEGYSVSREKKESFPLTVTSAQKNPTAFYLCASSILASTNEKLFFGSGTQLSVL.

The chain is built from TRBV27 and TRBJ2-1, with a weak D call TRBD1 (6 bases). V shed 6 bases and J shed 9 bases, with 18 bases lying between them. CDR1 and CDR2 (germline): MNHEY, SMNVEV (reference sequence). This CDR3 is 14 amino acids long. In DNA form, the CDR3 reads TGTGCCAGCAGCCCGATGGTACAGGGTAGTGAGCAGTTCTTC. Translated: CASSPMVQGSEQFF.

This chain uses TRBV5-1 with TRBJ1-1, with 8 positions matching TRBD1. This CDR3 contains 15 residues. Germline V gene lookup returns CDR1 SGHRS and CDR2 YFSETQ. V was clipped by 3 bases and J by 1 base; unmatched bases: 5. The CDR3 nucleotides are TGCGCCAGCAGCTCGACCGGGACAGGGAACACTGAAGCTTTCTTT. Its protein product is CASSSTGTGNTEAFF.

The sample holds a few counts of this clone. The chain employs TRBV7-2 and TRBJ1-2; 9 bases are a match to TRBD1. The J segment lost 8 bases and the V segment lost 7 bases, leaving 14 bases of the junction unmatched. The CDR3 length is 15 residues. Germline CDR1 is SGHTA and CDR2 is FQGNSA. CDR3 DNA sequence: TGTGCCAGCACCTCCAGGGGGACAGGGATTGGGGGCTACACCTTC. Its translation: CASTSRGTGIGGYTF. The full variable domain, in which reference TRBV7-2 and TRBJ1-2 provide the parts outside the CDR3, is GAGVSQSPSNKVTEKGKDVELRCDPISGHTALYWYRQSLGQGLEFLIYFQGNSAPDKSGLPSDRFSAERTGGSVSTLTIQRTQQEDSAVYLCASTSRGTGIGGYTFGSGTRLTVV.

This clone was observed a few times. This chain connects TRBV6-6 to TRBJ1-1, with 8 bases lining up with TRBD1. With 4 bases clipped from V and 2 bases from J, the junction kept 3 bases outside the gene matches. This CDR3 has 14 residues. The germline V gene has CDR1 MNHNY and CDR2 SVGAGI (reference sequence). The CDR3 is CASSFTGGNTEAFF. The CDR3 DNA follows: TGTGCCAGCAGTTTCACAGGGGGTAACACTGAAGCTTTCTTT.

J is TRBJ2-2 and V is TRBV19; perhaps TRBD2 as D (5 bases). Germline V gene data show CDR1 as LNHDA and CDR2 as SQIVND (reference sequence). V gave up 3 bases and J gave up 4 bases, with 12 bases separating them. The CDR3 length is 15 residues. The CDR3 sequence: CASSMDRAGTGELFF. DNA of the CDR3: TGTGCCAGTAGTATGGATAGGGCGGGCACCGGGGAGCTGTTTTTT.

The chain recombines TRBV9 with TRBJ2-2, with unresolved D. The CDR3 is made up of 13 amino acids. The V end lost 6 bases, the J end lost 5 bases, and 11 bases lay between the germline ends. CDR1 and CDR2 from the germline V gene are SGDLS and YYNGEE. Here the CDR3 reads CASTMPATGELFF. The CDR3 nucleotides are TGTGCCAGCACGATGCCCGCGACCGGGGAGCTGTTTTTT.

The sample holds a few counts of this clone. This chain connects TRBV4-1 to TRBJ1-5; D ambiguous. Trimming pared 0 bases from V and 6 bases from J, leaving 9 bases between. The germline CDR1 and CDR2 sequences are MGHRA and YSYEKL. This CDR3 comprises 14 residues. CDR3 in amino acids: CASSQEYGRQPQHF. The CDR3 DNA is TGCGCCAGCAGCCAAGAGTACGGTCGTCAGCCCCAGCATTTT.

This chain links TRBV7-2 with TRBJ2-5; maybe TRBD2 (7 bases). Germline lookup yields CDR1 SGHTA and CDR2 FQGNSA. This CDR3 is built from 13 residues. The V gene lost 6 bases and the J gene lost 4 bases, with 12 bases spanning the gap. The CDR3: CASSTGGRETQYF. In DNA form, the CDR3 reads TGTGCCAGCAGTACGGGGGGCCGAGAGACCCAGTACTTC.

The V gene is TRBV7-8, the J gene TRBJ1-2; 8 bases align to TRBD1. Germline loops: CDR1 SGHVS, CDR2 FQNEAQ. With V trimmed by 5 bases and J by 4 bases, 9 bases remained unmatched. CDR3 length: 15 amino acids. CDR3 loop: CASSLDRDRAYGYTF. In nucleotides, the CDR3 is TGTGCCAGCAGCCTGGACAGGGACAGAGCCTATGGCTACACCTTC.

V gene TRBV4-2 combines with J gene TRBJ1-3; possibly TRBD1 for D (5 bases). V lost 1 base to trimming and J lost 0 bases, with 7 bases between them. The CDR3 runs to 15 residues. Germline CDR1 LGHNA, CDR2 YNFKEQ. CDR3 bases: TGTGCCAGCAGCCAAGGGACAACCTCTGGAAACACCATATATTTT. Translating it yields CASSQGTTSGNTIYF.

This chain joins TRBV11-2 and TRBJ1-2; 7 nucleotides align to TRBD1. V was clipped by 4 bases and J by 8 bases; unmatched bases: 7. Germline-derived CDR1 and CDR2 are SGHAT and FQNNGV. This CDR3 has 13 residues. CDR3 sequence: CASSYEGAGGYTF. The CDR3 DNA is TGTGCCAGCAGCTACGAGGGGGCGGGCGGCTACACCTTC.

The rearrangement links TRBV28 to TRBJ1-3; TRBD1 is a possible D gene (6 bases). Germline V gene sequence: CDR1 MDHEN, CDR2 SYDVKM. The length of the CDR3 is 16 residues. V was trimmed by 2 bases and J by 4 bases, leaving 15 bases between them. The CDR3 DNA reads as TGTGCCAGCAGTTTACCGACACAGGGTTACGGAAACACCATATATTTT. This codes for CASSLPTQGYGNTIYF.

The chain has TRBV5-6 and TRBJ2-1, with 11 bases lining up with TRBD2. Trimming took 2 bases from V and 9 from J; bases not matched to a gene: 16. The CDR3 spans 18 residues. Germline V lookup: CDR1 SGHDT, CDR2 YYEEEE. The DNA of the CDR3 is TGTGCCAGCAGCTTACCGCCTAGCGGGGGGCGGCCTAAACTTGAGCAGTTCTTC. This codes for CASSLPPSGGRPKLEQFF.

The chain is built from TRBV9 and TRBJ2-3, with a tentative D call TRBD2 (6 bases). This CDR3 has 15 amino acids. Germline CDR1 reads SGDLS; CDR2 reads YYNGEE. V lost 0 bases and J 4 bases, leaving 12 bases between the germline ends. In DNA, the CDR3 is TGTGCCAGCAGCGTAGGGCCTAGCGTCCCAGATACGCAGTATTTT. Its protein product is CASSVGPSVPDTQYF.

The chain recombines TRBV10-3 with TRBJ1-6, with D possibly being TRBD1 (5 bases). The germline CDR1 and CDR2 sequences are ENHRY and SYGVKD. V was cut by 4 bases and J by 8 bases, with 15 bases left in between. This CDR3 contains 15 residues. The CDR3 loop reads CAISARTAGDSPLHF. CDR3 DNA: TGTGCCATCAGTGCAAGGACGGCGGGGGATTCACCCCTCCACTTT.

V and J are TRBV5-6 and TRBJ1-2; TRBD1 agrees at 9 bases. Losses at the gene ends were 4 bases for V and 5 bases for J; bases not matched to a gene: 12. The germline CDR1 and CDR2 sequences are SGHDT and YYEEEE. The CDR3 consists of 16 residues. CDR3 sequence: CASSHNNRGHRYGYTF. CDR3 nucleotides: TGTGCCAGCAGCCATAACAACAGGGGGCATAGGTATGGCTACACCTTC.

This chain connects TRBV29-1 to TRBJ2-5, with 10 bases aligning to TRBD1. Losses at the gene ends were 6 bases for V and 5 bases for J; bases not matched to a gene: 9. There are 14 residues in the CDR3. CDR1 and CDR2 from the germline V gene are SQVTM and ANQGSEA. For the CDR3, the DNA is TGCAGCGTGACAGGGGGCAAAGGGCGGGAGACCCAGTACTTC. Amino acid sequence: CSVTGGKGRETQYF.

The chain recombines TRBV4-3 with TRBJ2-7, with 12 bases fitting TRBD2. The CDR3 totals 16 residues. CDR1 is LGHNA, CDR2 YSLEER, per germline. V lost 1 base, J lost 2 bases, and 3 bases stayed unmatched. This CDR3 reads CASSQGTSGATYEQYF. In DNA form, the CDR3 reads TGCGCCAGCAGCCAAGGGACTAGCGGGGCCACCTACGAGCAGTACTTC.

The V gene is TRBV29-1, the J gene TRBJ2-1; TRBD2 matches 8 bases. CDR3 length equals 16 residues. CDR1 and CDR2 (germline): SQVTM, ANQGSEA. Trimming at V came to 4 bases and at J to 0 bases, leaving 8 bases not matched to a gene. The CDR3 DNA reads TGCAGCGTTGTTGGTGGCGGGACTAGCTCCTACAATGAGCAGTTCTTC. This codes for CSVVGGGTSSYNEQFF.

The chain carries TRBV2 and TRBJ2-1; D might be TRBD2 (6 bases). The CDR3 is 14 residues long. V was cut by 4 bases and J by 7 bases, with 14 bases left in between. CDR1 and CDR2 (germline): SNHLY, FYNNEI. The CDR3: CASSVAGLMNEQFF. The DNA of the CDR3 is TGTGCCAGCAGTGTGGCGGGGCTCATGAATGAGCAGTTCTTC.

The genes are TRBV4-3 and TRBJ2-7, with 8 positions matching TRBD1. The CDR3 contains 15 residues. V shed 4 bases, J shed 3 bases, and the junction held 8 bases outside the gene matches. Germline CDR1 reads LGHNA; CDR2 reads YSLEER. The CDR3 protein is CASSPRQGMGYEQYF. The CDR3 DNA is TGCGCCAGCAGCCCCCGACAGGGGATGGGCTACGAGCAGTACTTC.

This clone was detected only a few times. As DNA, the CDR3 is TGTGCCAGCAGGAGGGGGCAGGGCGACACCGGGGAGCTGTTTTTT. Protein product: CASRRGQGDTGELFF. The chain employs TRBV6-5 and TRBJ2-2, with 7 bases fitting TRBD1. CDR1 is MNHEY, CDR2 SVGAGI, per germline. The CDR3 length is 15 residues. V was pared by 6 bases and J by 3 bases, with 7 bases of the junction left unmatched.

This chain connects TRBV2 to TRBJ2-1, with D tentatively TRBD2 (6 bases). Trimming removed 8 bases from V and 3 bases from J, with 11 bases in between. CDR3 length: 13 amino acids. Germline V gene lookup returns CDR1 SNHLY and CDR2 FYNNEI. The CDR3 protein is CASDRGGYNEQFF. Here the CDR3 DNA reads TGTGCCAGCGATCGGGGAGGCTACAATGAGCAGTTCTTC.

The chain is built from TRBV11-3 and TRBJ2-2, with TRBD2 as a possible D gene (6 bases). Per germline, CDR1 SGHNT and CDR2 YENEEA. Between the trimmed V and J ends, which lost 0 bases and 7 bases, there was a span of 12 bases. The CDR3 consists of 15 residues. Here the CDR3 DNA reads TGTGCCAGCAGCTTAGATGCAGGGCGGGACGGGGAGCTGTTTTTT. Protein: CASSLDAGRDGELFF.

DNA for the CDR3: TGTGCCAGCAGCTTGGCCAGCGGGGCTGGCTATGGCTACACCTTC. Translation: CASSLASGAGYGYTF. The chain links TRBV5-5 to TRBJ1-2; D is possibly TRBD1 (5 bases). V was shortened by 0 bases and J by 4 bases, with 13 bases between the two germline ends. CDR3 length equals 15 residues. Germline V gives CDR1 SGHKS, CDR2 YYEKEE (reference sequence).

The CDR3 sequence: CASSLGISAGGNTDTQYF. The CDR3 DNA reads TGCGCCAGCAGCTTGGGTATTTCAGCGGGGGGTAACACAGATACGCAGTATTTT. The J gene is TRBJ2-3, the V gene TRBV5-1, with 9 bases fitting TRBD2. The J segment lost 2 bases and the V segment lost 0 bases, leaving 10 bases of the junction unmatched. The CDR3 runs to 18 residues. The germline V gene has CDR1 SGHRS and CDR2 YFSETQ. Using reference TRBV5-1 and TRBJ2-3 for the parts outside the CDR3, the full variable domain is KAGVTQTPRYLIKTRGQQVTLSCSPISGHRSVSWYQQTPGQGLQFLFEYFSETQRNKGNFPGRFSGRQFSNSRSEMNVSTLELGDSALYLCASSLGISAGGNTDTQYFGPGTRLTVL.

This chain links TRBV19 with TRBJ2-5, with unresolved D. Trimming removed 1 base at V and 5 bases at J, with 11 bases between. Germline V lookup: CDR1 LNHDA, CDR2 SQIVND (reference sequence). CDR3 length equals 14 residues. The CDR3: CASSIVPGVETQYF. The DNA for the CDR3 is TGTGCCAGTAGTATAGTGCCGGGTGTGGAGACCCAGTACTTC.